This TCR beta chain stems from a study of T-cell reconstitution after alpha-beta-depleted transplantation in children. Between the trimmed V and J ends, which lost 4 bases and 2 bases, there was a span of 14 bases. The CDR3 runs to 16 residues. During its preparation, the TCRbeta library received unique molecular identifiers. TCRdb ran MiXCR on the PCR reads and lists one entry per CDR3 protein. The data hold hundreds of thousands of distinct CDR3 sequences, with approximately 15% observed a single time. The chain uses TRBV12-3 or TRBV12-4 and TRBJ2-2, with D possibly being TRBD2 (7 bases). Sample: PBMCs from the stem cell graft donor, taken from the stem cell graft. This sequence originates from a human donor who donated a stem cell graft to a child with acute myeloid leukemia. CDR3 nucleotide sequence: TGTGCCAGCAGTTCTGGGCGGGGGCAAAACACCGGGGAGCTGTTTTTT. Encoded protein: CASSSGRGQNTGELFF.